The 24 T cell receptor beta chains listed next were all sequenced from one sample in a study of T-cell memory formation after mild COVID-19. One entry per CDR3 protein results from TCRdb running MiXCR on the 5' RACE reads. The sample yields fewer than 650,000 distinct CDR3 sequences, 17% seen once. Input material: PBMCs or a T cell subset sorted from them (not recorded which). Every receptor here comes from an adult woman who had mild COVID-19 (a few samples of this study predate the infection). Cell type and time point are not known.

This clonotype showed up just a few times. This chain connects TRBV6-5 to TRBJ2-2, with unresolved D. This CDR3 comprises 17 residues. The V gene's germline CDR1 is MNHEY and CDR2 SVGAGI. V was pared by 0 bases and J by 0 bases, with 11 bases between. Here the CDR3 DNA reads TGTGCCAGCAGTTACTCGATTCGCCCTACGAACACCGGGGAGCTGTTTTTT. Amino acids: CASSYSIRPTNTGELFF.

The chain joins TRBV5-1 to TRBJ2-1, with a weak D call TRBD2 (7 bases). Germline-derived CDR1 and CDR2 are SGHRS and YFSETQ. V gave up 2 bases and J gave up 5 bases, with 11 bases separating them. There are 14 residues in the CDR3. The CDR3 nucleotides are TGCGCCAGCAGCTTCGAGGGGGGGCACAATGAGCAGTTCTTC. Translated: CASSFEGGHNEQFF.

This clonotype was observed a few times. This chain uses TRBV6-5 with TRBJ2-1; 12 bases fit TRBD2. The V segment lost 4 bases and the J segment 5 bases; nucleotides outside the gene matches: 3. The CDR3 sequence is 15 residues long. Germline values: CDR1 MNHEY, CDR2 SVGAGI. The DNA for the CDR3 is TGTGCCAGCAGTTCAAGGACTAGCGGGGACAATGAGCAGTTCTTC. It specifies CASSSRTSGDNEQFF.

This clonotype was observed at least ten times. J is TRBJ2-1 and V is TRBV5-1; D may correspond to TRBD1 or TRBD2 (5 bases each). Looked up from germline, CDR1 is SGHRS and CDR2 is YFSETQ. The V end was cut by 4 bases, the J end by 3 bases, with 14 bases between. CDR3 size: 15 residues. CDR3 nucleotides: TGCGCCAGCAGCCCCGACAGAGAGGGCTACAATGAGCAGTTCTTC. Translation gives CASSPDREGYNEQFF.

This clonotype occurred a few times. V gene TRBV7-9 combines with J gene TRBJ2-3; the match to TRBD2 covers 7 bases. From germline, CDR1 is SEHNR and CDR2 FQNEAQ (reference sequence). V lost 1 base and J lost 2; bases outside the gene matches: 6. CDR3 length: 16 amino acids. The CDR3, as DNA: TGTGCCAGCAGCTTAGTTTTGGGAGGGGCCACAGATACGCAGTATTTT. This encodes CASSLVLGGATDTQYF.

This clonotype turned up a few times. One end of the junction does not line up with germline, which may come from a read error. The CDR3 is CASSLVAAGRVEF. CDR3 nucleotides: TGTGCCAGCAGCTTAGTGGCGGCAGGACGAGTAGAGTTC. The rearrangement uses TRBV11-1 and TRBJ2-7; D gene unclear. The germline gives CDR1 SGHAT, CDR2 FQDESV (reference sequence). This CDR3 is built from 13 residues.

This clonotype was recorded a few times. J is TRBJ2-1 and V is TRBV29-1; tentative D call: TRBD1 (6 bases). Germline V gives CDR1 SQVTM, CDR2 ANQGSEA. The CDR3 spans 16 residues. V lost 4 bases to trimming and J lost 2 bases, with 18 bases between them. The CDR3 loop is CSVVSPRTVAYNEQFF. DNA for the CDR3: TGCAGCGTTGTATCCCCTCGGACAGTCGCCTACAATGAGCAGTTCTTC.

The chain links TRBV10-3 to TRBJ1-4; unclear D gene. This CDR3 spans 12 amino acids. Trimming cost V 3 bases and J 7 bases, with 6 bases left between them. Germline CDR1 reads ENHRY; CDR2 reads SYGVKD. In nucleotides, the CDR3 is TGTGCCATCAGTGACTACGGTGAAAAACTGTTTTTT. Translated: CAISDYGEKLFF.

This clonotype occurred many times. The V gene is TRBV5-1, the J gene TRBJ2-1; TRBD1 is a possible D gene (5 bases). The CDR3 consists of 17 residues. In germline, CDR1 is SGHRS, CDR2 YFSETQ. V shed 0 bases and J shed 0 bases, with 13 bases lying between them. The DNA for the CDR3 is TGCGCCAGCAGCTTGGAGGGTGGGGCGAGCTCCTACAATGAGCAGTTCTTC. Protein: CASSLEGGASSYNEQFF.

CDR3: CAKGTAEASGGYEQYF. The CDR3 bases are TGTGCCAAGGGGACAGCCGAGGCTAGCGGTGGCTACGAGCAGTACTTC. The chain has TRBV14 and TRBJ2-7, with D perhaps assigned TRBD1 or TRBD2 (7 bases each). Germline CDR1 is SGHDN and CDR2 is FVKESK. This CDR3 has 16 amino acids. V was shortened by 10 bases and J by 3 bases, with 25 bases between the two germline ends.

The chain links TRBV19 to TRBJ1-1, with a possible D match to TRBD1 (6 bases). This CDR3 spans 13 amino acids. Looked up from germline, CDR1 is LNHDA and CDR2 is SQIVND (reference sequence). V gave up 6 bases and J gave up 4 bases, with 12 bases separating them. This CDR3 reads CASRGGASTEAFF. In nucleotides, the CDR3 is TGTGCCAGTAGGGGGGGGGCGAGCACTGAAGCTTTCTTT.

CDR3 sequence reads: CASSTGGALVNEQFF. In nucleotides, the CDR3 is TGTGCCAGCAGCACCGGGGGGGCTCTTGTAAATGAGCAGTTCTTC. This chain joins TRBV12-3 or TRBV12-4 and TRBJ2-1; 8 bases are shared with TRBD2. The CDR3 has 15 amino acids. Germline trimming cut 6 bases from V and 7 bases from J; bases unmatched to any gene: 11.

This sequence joins TRBV18 and TRBJ2-1, with no clear D. From germline, CDR1 is KGHSH and CDR2 LQKENI. V lost 0 bases and J 6 bases, leaving 12 bases between the germline ends. CDR3 length: 15 residues. The CDR3 nucleotides read TGTGCCAGCTCACCACCTAGCATCCCGGGCAATGAGCAGTTCTTC. It is translated as CASSPPSIPGNEQFF.

This chain links TRBV4-1 with TRBJ2-3; unclear D gene. The CDR3 spans 17 residues. Germline CDR1 reads MGHRA; CDR2 reads YSYEKL. The V end lost 1 base, the J end lost 0 bases, and 14 bases lay between the germline ends. CDR3 sequence: CASSQVGRSTSTDTQYF. The CDR3 nucleotides read TGCGCCAGCAGCCAAGTTGGCAGGTCAACTAGCACAGATACGCAGTATTTT.

This clonotype was seen a few times. The rearrangement joins TRBV6-2 or TRBV6-3 to TRBJ2-1; TRBD2 is a possible D gene (6 bases). The germline gives CDR1 MNHEY, CDR2 SVGEGT. The CDR3 covers 14 residues. Trimming stripped 5 bases from V and 0 bases from J, with 8 bases between. The CDR3 spells CASSLAPSYNEQFF. In DNA, the CDR3 is TGTGCCAGCAGTCTAGCGCCCTCCTACAATGAGCAGTTCTTC.

The V and J genes are TRBV12-3 or TRBV12-4 and TRBJ2-7, with TRBD2 identical over 9 bases. V trimming: 8 bases; J trimming: 5 bases; junction bases outside the gene matches: 16. The CDR3 spans 16 residues. The DNA for the CDR3 is TGTGCCAGCCGACGTAACCGGGCTAGCGGGATCCACGAGCAGTACTTC. The encoded protein is CASRRNRASGIHEQYF.

This rearrangement joins TRBV12-3 or TRBV12-4 to TRBJ2-3, with D perhaps TRBD2 (6 bases). Trimming left V 3 bases short and J 2 bases short, with 12 bases between. The CDR3 sequence is 15 residues long. The CDR3 DNA follows: TGTGCCAGCAGTTTGCGGGACCCAGCCACAGATACGCAGTATTTT. It codes for CASSLRDPATDTQYF.

V usage is TRBV7-3 and J usage is TRBJ1-2; D remains unclear. V was cut by 0 bases and J by 8 bases, with 22 bases left in between. CDR1 is SGHTA and CDR2 is FQGTGA in the germline V gene. This CDR3 has 17 amino acids. CDR3 DNA sequence: TGTGCCAGCAGCTTAACGATGGTGGACCCGACCCTAAGCGGCTACACCTTC. It codes for CASSLTMVDPTLSGYTF.

The CDR3: CASSYLRPANTGELFF. The CDR3, as DNA: TGTGCCAGCAGTTACCTCAGGCCGGCGAACACCGGGGAGCTGTTTTTT. The chain uses TRBV6-2 or TRBV6-3 and TRBJ2-2; D call uncertain. In germline, CDR1 is MNHEY, CDR2 SVGEGT. The V gene lost 2 bases and the J gene lost 0 bases, with 10 bases spanning the gap. This CDR3 has 16 amino acids.

This chain joins TRBV7-6 and TRBJ2-3, with D possibly TRBD1 on 6 matching bases. The germline V and J ends were trimmed by 5 bases and 4 bases, with 25 bases remaining between them. The germline gives CDR1 SGHVS, CDR2 FNYEAQ. The CDR3 covers 18 residues. The CDR3 nucleotides read TGTGCCAGCAGCATGAGGGTCGCCAGGGGAGTGGAGCCAGATACGCAGTATTTT. Protein: CASSMRVARGVEPDTQYF.

J is TRBJ2-4 and V is TRBV15; 10 bases line up with TRBD1. Germline CDR1 reads LNHNV; CDR2 reads YYDKDF (reference sequence). Trimming removed 0 bases from V and 3 bases from J; junction bases left unmatched: 8. This CDR3 has 18 residues. The CDR3 nucleotides read TGTGCCACCAGCAGAGAGGCGGGACAGGGGTATGTCAAAAACATTCAGTACTTC. It is translated as CATSREAGQGYVKNIQYF.

This clonotype was counted ten times or more. This rearrangement joins TRBV27 to TRBJ2-5, with 7 bases matching TRBD1. The CDR3 sequence is 15 residues long. V shed 6 bases and J 4 bases; nucleotides not matched to a gene: 11. Germline V CDR1 and CDR2: MNHEY, SMNVEV (reference sequence). CDR3 sequence reads: CASRDTGENAETQYF. The CDR3 coding sequence is TGTGCCAGCAGAGACACAGGGGAAAACGCAGAGACCCAGTACTTC.

This clonotype has a handful of counts. The CDR3 nucleotides are TGCAGCGCCCTCTTTGGGACAGTCTCCTACGAGCAGTACTTC. Translation: CSALFGTVSYEQYF. The rearrangement joins TRBV20-1 to TRBJ2-7, with TRBD1 matching over 7 bases. Germline V lookup: CDR1 DFQATT, CDR2 SNEGSKA (reference sequence). The CDR3 length is 14 residues.

This clonotype was seen more than once but under ten times. The V and J genes are TRBV7-3 and TRBJ1-2, with 7 positions matching TRBD1. Germline trimming cut 5 bases from V and 3 bases from J; bases unmatched to any gene: 6. The CDR3 runs to 14 residues. Germline V gene sequence: CDR1 SGHTA, CDR2 FQGTGA. This CDR3 is CASSQRDSHYGYTF. The CDR3 DNA reads as TGTGCCAGCAGCCAACGGGACAGCCACTATGGCTACACCTTC.